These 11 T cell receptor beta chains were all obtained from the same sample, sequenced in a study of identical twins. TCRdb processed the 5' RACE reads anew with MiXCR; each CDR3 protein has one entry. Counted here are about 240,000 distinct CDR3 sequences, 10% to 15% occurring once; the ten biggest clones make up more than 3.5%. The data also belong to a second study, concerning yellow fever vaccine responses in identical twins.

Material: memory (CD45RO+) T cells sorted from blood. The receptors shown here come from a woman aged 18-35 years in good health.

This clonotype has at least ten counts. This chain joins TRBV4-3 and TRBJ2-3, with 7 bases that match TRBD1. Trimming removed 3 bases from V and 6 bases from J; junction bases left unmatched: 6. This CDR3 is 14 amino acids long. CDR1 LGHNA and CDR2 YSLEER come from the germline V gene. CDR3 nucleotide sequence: TGCGCCAGCAGCCAGCTCAGACAGGGCGATACGCAGTATTTT. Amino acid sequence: CASSQLRQGDTQYF.

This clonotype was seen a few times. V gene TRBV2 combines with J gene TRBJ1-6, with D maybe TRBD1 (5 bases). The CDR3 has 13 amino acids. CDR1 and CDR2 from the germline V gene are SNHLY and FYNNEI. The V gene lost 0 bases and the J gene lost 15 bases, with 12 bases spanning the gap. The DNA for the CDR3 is TGTGCCAGCAGTGAAGCTCAGACCGGGGGCCTCCACTTT. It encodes CASSEAQTGGLHF.

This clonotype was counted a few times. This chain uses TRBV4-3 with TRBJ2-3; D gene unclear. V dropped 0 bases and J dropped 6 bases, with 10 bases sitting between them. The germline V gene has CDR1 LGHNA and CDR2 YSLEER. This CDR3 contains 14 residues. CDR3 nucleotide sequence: TGCGCCAGCAGCCAAGACCGGGTCCTGGATACGCAGTATTTT. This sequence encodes CASSQDRVLDTQYF.

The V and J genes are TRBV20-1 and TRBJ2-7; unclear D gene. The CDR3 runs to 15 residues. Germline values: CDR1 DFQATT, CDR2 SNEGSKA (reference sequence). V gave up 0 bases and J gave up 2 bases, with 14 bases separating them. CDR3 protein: CSARDLGRPAYEQYF. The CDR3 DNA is TGCAGTGCTAGAGATCTAGGCAGGCCAGCCTACGAGCAGTACTTC.

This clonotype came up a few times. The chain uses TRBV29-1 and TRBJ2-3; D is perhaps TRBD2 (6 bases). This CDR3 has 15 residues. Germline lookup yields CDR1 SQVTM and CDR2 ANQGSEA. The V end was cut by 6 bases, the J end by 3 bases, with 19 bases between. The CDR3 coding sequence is TGCAGCGTCTCAAAACTCGCGGGGCTTACAGATACGCAGTATTTT. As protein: CSVSKLAGLTDTQYF.

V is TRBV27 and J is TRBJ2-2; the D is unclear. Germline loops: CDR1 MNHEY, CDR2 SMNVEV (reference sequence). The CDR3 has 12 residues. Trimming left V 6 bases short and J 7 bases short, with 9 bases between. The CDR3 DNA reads TGTGCCAGCAGGATCCTCCGCGGGGAGCTGTTTTTT. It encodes CASRILRGELFF.

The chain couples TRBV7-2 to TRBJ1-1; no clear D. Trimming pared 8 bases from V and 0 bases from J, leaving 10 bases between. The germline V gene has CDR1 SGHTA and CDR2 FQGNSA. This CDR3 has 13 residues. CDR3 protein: CASAKGLNTEAFF. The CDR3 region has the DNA TGTGCCAGCGCGAAGGGATTGAACACTGAAGCTTTCTTT.

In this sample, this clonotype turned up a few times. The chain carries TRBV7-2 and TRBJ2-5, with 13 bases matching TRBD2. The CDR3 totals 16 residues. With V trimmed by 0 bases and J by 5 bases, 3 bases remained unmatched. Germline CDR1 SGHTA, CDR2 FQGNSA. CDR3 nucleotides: TGTGCCAGCAGCTTAGCAGGACTAGCGGGAGTGGAGACCCAGTACTTC. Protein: CASSLAGLAGVETQYF. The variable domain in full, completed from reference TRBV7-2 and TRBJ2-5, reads GAGVSQSPSNKVTEKGKDVELRCDPISGHTALYWYRQSLGQGLEFLIYFQGNSAPDKSGLPSDRFSAERTGGSVSTLTIQRTQQEDSAVYLCASSLAGLAGVETQYFGPGTRLLVL.

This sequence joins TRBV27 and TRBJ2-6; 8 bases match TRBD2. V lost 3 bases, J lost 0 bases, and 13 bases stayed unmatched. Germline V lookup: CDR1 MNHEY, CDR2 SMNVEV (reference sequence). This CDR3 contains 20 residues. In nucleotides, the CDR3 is TGTGCCAGCAGTTTCAACCGGGGCCCGGGAGGGTCCTCTGGGGCCAACGTCCTGACTTTC. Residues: CASSFNRGPGGSSGANVLTF.

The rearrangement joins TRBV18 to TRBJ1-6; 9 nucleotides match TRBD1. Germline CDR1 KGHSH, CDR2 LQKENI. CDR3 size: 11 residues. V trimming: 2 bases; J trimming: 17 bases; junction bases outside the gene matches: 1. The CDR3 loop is CASSPGQGFHF. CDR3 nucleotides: TGTGCCAGCTCACCAGGACAGGGGTTCCACTTT.

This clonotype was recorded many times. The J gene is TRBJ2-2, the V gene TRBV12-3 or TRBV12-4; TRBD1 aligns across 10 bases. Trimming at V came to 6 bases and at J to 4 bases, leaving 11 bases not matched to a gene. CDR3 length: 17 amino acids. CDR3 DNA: TGTGCCAGCAGACCTAACCGACAGGGGGCAGGCACCGGGGAGCTGTTTTTT. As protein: CASRPNRQGAGTGELFF.